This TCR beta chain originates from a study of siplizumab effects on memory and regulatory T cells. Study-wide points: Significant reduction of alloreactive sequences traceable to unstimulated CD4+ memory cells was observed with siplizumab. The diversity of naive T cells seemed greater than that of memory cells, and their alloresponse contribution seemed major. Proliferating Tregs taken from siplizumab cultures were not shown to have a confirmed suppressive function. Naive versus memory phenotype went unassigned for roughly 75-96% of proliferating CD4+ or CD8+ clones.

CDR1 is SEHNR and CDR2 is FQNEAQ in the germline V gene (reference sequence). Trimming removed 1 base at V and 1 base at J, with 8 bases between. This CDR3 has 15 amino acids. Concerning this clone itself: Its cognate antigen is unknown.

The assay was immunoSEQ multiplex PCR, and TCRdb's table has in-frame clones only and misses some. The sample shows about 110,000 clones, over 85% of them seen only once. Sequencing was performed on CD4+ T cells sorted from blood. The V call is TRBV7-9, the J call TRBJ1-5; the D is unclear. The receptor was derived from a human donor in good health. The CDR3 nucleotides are TGTGCCAGCAGCTTAGACGGCAGGAGCAATCAGCCCCAGCATTTT. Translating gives CASSLDGRSNQPQHF.